This T cell receptor beta chain was identified during a study of T cell clonality in common variable immunodeficiency. Study-level findings and limits: Fewer deletions and N-nucleotide insertions were reportedly seen in common variable immunodeficiency TCR beta sequences.

CVID meant reduced serum IgG, IgA and/or IgM plus specific antibody deficiency. Details on this clone: What it binds is unknown. With the read ending 3 residues before the CDR3 end, the germline J gene is used to fill in that end.

The CDR3 spans 14 residues. Germline V lookup: CDR1 SGHVS, CDR2 FNYEAQ. V was pared by 4 bases and J by 2 bases, with 4 bases of the junction left unmatched. Equal genomic DNA amounts from CVID and control samples were sequenced. The assay was immunoSEQ multiplex PCR, and TCRdb's table has in-frame clones only and misses some. The counts give some 10,000 clones, none of them seen only once; about 6% is held by the top ten. The chain links TRBV7-6 to TRBJ2-5, with 7 bases aligning to TRBD2. The source material was peripheral blood mononuclear cells. This receptor was obtained from a human donor with common variable immunodeficiency. The CDR3 bases that were read are TGTGCCAGCAGCTCGAGCGGGAATCAAGAGACC. This encodes CASSSSGNQET. The full CDR3 is CASSSSGNQETQYF.